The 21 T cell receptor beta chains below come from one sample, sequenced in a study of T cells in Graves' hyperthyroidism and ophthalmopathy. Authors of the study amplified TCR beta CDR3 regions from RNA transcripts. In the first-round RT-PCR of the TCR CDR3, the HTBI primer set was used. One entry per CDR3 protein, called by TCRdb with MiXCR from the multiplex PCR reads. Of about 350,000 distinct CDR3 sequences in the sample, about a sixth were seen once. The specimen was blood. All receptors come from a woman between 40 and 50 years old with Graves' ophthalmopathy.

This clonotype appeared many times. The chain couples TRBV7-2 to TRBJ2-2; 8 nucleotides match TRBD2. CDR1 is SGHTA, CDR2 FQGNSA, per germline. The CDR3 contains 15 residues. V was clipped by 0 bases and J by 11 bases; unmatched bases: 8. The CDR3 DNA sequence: TGTGCCAGCAGCTTAGCCAGCGGGAGCTTTAGAGAGCTGTTTTTT. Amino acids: CASSLASGSFRELFF.

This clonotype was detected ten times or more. The CDR3 sequence is CASSEGQGSVDTIYF. CDR3 coding DNA: TGTGCCAGCAGTGAAGGACAGGGAAGTGTGGACACCATATATTTT. The chain links TRBV6-1 to TRBJ1-3; TRBD1 agrees at 7 bases. Germline values: CDR1 MNHNS, CDR2 SASEGT. With 1 base clipped from V and 8 bases from J, the junction kept 8 bases outside the gene matches. The CDR3 is 15 residues long.

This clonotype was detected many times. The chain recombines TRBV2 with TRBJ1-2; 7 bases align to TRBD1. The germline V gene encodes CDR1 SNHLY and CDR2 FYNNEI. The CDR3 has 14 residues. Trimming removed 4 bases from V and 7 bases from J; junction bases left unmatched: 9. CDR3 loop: CASSGQGGFGGYTF. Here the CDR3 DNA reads TGTGCCAGCAGTGGACAGGGAGGATTTGGTGGCTACACCTTC. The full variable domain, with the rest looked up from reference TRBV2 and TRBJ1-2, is EPEVTQTPSHQVTQMGQEVILRCVPISNHLYFYWYRQILGQKVEFLVSFYNNEISEKSEIFDDQFSVERPDGSNFTLKIRSTKLEDSAMYFCASSGQGGFGGYTFGSGTRLTVV.

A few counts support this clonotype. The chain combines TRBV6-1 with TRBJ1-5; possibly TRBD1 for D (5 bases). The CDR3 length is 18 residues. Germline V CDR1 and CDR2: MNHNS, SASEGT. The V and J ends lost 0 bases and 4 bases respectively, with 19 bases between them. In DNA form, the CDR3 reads TGTGCCAGCAGTGAAGCGGTAAGGGGTGGTGATCGTAATCAGCCCCAGCATTTT. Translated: CASSEAVRGGDRNQPQHF.

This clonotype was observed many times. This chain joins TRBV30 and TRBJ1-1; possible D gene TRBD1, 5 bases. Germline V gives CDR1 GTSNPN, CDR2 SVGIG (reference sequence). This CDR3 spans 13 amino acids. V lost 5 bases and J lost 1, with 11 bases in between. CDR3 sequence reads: CAWGTDENTEAFF. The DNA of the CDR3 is TGTGCCTGGGGGACGGATGAGAACACTGAAGCTTTCTTT.

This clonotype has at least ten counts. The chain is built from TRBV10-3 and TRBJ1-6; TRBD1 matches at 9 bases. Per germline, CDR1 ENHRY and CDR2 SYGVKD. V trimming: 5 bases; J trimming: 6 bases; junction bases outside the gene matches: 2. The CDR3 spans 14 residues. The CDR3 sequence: CAISSQGANSPLHF. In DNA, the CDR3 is TGTGCCATCAGTTCACAGGGGGCTAATTCACCCCTCCACTTT.

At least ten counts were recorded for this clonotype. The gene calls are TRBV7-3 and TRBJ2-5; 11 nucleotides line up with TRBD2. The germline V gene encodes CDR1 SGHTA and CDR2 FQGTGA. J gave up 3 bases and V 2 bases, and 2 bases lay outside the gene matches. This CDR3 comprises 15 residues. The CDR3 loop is CASSLSGLAEETQYF. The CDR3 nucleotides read TGTGCCAGCAGCTTATCGGGACTAGCGGAAGAGACCCAGTACTTC.

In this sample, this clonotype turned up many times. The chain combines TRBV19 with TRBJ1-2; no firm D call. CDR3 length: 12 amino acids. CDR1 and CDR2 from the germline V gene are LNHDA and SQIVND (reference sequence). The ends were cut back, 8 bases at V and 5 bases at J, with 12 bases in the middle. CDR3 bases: TGTGCCAGTGCTGGGAGGGTTTATGGCTACACCTTC. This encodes CASAGRVYGYTF.

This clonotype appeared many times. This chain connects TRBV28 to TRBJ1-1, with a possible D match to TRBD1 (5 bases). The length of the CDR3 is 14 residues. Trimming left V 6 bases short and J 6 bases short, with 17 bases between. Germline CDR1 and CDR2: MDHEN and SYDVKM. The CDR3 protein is CASRPEGPSAEAFF. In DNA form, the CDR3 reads TGTGCCAGCAGACCAGAGGGGCCTAGCGCTGAAGCTTTCTTT.

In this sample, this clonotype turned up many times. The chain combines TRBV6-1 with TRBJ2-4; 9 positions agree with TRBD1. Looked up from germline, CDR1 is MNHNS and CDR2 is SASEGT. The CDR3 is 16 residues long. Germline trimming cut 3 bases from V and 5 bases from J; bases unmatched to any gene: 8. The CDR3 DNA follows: TGTGCCAGCAGTGATACAGGGGGCGCATCTCAAAACATTCAGTACTTC. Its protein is CASSDTGGASQNIQYF.

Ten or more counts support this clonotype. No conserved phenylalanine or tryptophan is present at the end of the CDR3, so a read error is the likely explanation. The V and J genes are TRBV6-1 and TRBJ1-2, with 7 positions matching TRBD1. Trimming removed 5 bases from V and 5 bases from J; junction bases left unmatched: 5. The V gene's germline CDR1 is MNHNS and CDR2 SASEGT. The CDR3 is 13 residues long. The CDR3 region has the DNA TGTGCCAGCAGTCGACCGGGACAGTATGGCTACACCTCC. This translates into CASSRPGQYGYTS.

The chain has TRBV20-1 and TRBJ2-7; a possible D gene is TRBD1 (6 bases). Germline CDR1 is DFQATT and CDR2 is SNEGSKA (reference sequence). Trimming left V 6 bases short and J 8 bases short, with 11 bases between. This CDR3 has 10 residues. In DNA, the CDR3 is TGCAGTGCCGCCGGACAGAAGCAGTACTTC. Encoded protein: CSAAGQKQYF.

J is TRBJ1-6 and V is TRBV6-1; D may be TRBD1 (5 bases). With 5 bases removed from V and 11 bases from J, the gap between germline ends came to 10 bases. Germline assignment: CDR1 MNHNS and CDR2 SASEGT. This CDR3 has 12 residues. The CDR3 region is CASSRGEAPLHF. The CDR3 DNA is TGTGCCAGCAGTAGGGGAGAGGCACCCCTCCACTTT.

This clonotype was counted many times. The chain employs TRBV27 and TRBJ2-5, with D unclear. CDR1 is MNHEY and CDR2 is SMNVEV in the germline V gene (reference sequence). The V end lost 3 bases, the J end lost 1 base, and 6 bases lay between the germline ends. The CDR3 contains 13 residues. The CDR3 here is CASSFDVQETQYF. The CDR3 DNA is TGTGCCAGCAGTTTTGACGTCCAAGAGACCCAGTACTTC.

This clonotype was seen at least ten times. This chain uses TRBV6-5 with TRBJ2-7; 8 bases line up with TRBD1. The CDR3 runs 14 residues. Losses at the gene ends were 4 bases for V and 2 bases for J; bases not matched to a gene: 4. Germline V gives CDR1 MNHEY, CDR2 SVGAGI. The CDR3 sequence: CASSSRTGTYEQYF. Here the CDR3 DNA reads TGTGCCAGCAGTTCTCGGACAGGGACCTACGAGCAGTACTTC.

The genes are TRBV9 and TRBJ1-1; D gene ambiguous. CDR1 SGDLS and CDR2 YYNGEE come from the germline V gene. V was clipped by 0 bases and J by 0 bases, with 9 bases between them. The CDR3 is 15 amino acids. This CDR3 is CASSVALGLNTEAFF. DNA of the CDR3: TGTGCCAGCAGCGTAGCTTTAGGACTGAACACTGAAGCTTTCTTT.

CDR3 sequence: CASSYGTGSHSPLHF. In nucleotides, the CDR3 is TGTGCCAGCAGTTACGGGACAGGGTCGCATTCACCCCTCCACTTT. V gene TRBV6-2 or TRBV6-3 combines with J gene TRBJ1-6, with 9 nucleotides matching TRBD1. The ends lost 2 bases at V and 8 bases at J; junction bases unmatched: 4. The CDR3 is made up of 15 amino acids. Germline V gives CDR1 MNHEY, CDR2 SVGEGT.

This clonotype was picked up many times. Here the CDR3 DNA reads TGCGCCAGCAGCCAAGGACTAGCGGGAGGGCGAGACATTCAGTACTTC. It translates to CASSQGLAGGRDIQYF. V gene TRBV4-3 combines with J gene TRBJ2-4; 14 nucleotides agree with TRBD2. CDR1 is LGHNA and CDR2 is YSLEER in the germline V gene. The CDR3 runs to 16 residues. J gave up 8 bases and V 1 base, and 4 bases lay outside the gene matches.

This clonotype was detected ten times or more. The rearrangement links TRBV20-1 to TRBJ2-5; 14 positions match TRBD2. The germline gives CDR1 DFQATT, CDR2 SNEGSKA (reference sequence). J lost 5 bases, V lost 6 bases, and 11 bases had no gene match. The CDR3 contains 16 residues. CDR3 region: CSAVMTSGRAIETQYF. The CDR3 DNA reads TGCAGTGCCGTAATGACTAGCGGGAGGGCCATTGAGACCCAGTACTTC.

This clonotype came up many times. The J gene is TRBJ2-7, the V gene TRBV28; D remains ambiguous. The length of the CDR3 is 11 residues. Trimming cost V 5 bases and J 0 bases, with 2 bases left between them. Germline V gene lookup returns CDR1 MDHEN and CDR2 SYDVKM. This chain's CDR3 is CASSTSYEQYF. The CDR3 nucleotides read TGTGCCAGCAGTACCTCCTACGAGCAGTACTTC.

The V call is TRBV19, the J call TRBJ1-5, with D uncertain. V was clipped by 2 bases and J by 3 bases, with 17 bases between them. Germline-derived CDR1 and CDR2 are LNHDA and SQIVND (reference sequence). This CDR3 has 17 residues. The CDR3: CASSIPRTEAFNQPQHF. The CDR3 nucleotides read TGTGCCAGTAGTATACCAAGGACGGAAGCTTTCAATCAGCCCCAGCATTTT.